The 11 T cell receptor beta chains below come from one sample, sequenced in a study of T cells after yellow fever vaccination. Each CDR3 protein is one row after TCRdb ran MiXCR on the 5' RACE reads. The sample lists under 600,000 distinct CDR3 sequences, about a fifth occurring once. Sequenced material: PBMCs, taken approximately 22 days after the first yellow fever vaccination. The receptors were sampled from a man between 18 and 29 years old who received the YFV17D yellow fever vaccine.

The chain has TRBV5-1 and TRBJ2-7; D is unresolved. V dropped 0 bases and J dropped 6 bases, with 10 bases sitting between them. The germline V gene encodes CDR1 SGHRS and CDR2 YFSETQ. This CDR3 region has 13 residues. CDR3 sequence: CASSLAADGEQYF. CDR3 bases: TGCGCCAGCAGCTTGGCCGCTGACGGCGAGCAGTACTTC.

In its sample, this clonotype was seen a few times. DNA of the CDR3: TGCAGCCACCCGAGAGGGGGGGGCCGAGATGAGCAGTTCTTC. This codes for CSHPRGGGRDEQFF. V and J are TRBV20-1 and TRBJ2-1; D is possibly TRBD2 (7 bases). The V gene's germline CDR1 is DFQATT and CDR2 SNEGSKA (reference sequence). The CDR3 extends over 14 amino acids.

CDR3 sequence: CSVAWRADTGELFF. The CDR3 nucleotides read TGCAGCGTCGCCTGGCGGGCGGACACCGGGGAGCTGTTTTTT. V and J are TRBV29-1 and TRBJ2-2; the D gene is possibly TRBD2 (5 bases). Per germline, CDR1 SQVTM and CDR2 ANQGSEA. Trimming shortened V by 6 bases and J by 3 bases, and 14 bases separated the two germline ends. The CDR3 loop spans 14 amino acids.

The chain recombines TRBV28 with TRBJ1-2; 10 bases agree with TRBD1. Germline values: CDR1 MDHEN, CDR2 SYDVKM. V shed 5 bases, J shed 7 bases, and the junction held 4 bases outside the gene matches. This CDR3 is 13 amino acids long. CDR3 coding DNA: TGTGCCAGCAGTACCTGGACAGGGGGTGGCTACACCTTC. This encodes CASSTWTGGGYTF.

This clonotype was seen a handful of times. This rearrangement joins TRBV12-3 or TRBV12-4 to TRBJ2-3; D remains unclear. V shed 3 bases and J shed 0 bases, with 7 bases lying between them. This CDR3 comprises 14 residues. CDR3 amino acids: CASSFFPSTDTQYF. CDR3 bases: TGTGCCAGCAGTTTCTTTCCGAGCACAGATACGCAGTATTTT.

The chain has TRBV4-3 and TRBJ2-3, with D uncertain. This CDR3 spans 14 amino acids. Germline V gene lookup returns CDR1 LGHNA and CDR2 YSLEER. Trimming cost V 0 bases and J 4 bases, with 8 bases left between them. The CDR3 nucleotides read TGCGCCAGCAGCCAAGATAGGAAACCAGATACGCAGTATTTT. Its protein is CASSQDRKPDTQYF.

The V gene is TRBV5-4, the J gene TRBJ2-5; perhaps TRBD2 as D (5 bases). The germline V and J ends were trimmed by 1 base and 4 bases, with 11 bases remaining between them. CDR1 SGHNT and CDR2 YYREEE come from the germline V gene (reference sequence). This CDR3 is 14 amino acids long. CDR3 protein: CASSLRGSRETQYF. The DNA of the CDR3 is TGTGCCAGCAGCTTGCGAGGGAGCCGAGAGACCCAGTACTTC.

The chain couples TRBV19 to TRBJ2-1, with 11 bases lining up with TRBD2. Trimming removed 6 bases from V and 4 bases from J; junction bases left unmatched: 5. Germline V gene lookup returns CDR1 LNHDA and CDR2 SQIVND (reference sequence). CDR3 length: 15 residues. This chain's CDR3 is CASRRLAGKYNEQFF. The CDR3 nucleotides are TGTGCCAGTAGACGACTAGCGGGGAAATACAATGAGCAGTTCTTC.

This clonotype was detected many times. This rearrangement joins TRBV12-3 or TRBV12-4 to TRBJ1-5, with a possible D match to TRBD1 (5 bases). The ends were cut back, 4 bases at V and 7 bases at J, with 17 bases in the middle. The CDR3 covers 15 residues. The CDR3 reads CASSWSGQGYQPQHF. The CDR3 DNA reads TGTGCCAGCAGTTGGTCAGGACAAGGTTACCAGCCCCAGCATTTT.

This clonotype was counted between two and nine times. Written as DNA, the CDR3 is TGTGCCAGCAGCCACGGGACTAGCGGCACCTACGAGCAGTACTTC. It codes for CASSHGTSGTYEQYF. This chain joins TRBV7-2 and TRBJ2-7, with TRBD2 identical over 11 bases. Germline V gene sequence: CDR1 SGHTA, CDR2 FQGNSA. With 5 bases clipped from V and 2 bases from J, the junction kept 5 bases outside the gene matches. CDR3 length: 15 amino acids.

This rearrangement joins TRBV12-3 or TRBV12-4 to TRBJ2-7; the match to TRBD2 covers 8 bases. The CDR3 is 14 amino acids. The trim removed 2 bases at V and 5 bases at J, leaving 5 bases unmatched. The DNA for the CDR3 is TGTGCCAGCAGTTTATTGGCGGGGGGAGACGAGCAGTACTTC. Translated, it gives CASSLLAGGDEQYF.